One TCR beta chain is described in this entry. Its target is unknown. The data derive from a study of cytomegalovirus exposure and HLA in healthy donors. Study results and caveats: Among the most significant clusters, several appeared linked to common viral pathogens in a later analysis.

The J segment lost 6 bases and the V segment lost 1 base, leaving 6 bases of the junction unmatched. This CDR3 is 15 amino acids long. Germline CDR1 reads LNHDA; CDR2 reads SQIVND (reference sequence). PCR used 60 Vbeta primers and 13 Jbeta primers. Sequenced by immunoSEQ multiplex PCR; TCRdb stores in-frame clones only, minus some. Among 150,000 to 200,000 clones, around 79% were seen once, and the ten largest hold 2.5% to 3.5%. The receptor was derived from a woman in her thirties or forties in good health and CMV-seronegative. J is TRBJ2-1 and V is TRBV19, with 7 bases identical to TRBD2. The sequenced sample consisted of PBMCs. CDR3 nucleotides: TGTGCCAGTAGTATAGCGGCGGGGGAGTTCAATGAGCAGTTCTTC. Translated: CASSIAAGEFNEQFF. The whole variable domain, remainder taken from reference TRBV19 and TRBJ2-1, is DGGITQSPKYLFRKEGQNVTLSCEQNLNHDAMYWYRQDPGQGLRLIYYSQIVNDFQKGDIAEGYSVSREKKESFPLTVTSAQKNPTAFYLCASSIAAGEFNEQFFGPGTRLTVL.